This T cell receptor beta chain emerged from a study of T cells after posttransplantation cyclophosphamide. Method: immunoSEQ multiplex PCR; TCRdb's copy keeps in-frame clones and lacks some. This sample carries 30,000 or so clones and no singletons, and approximately 3% goes to the top ten. This clone was counted at least ten times. The antigen is not known. The CDR3 is 11 residues long. CDR1 and CDR2 from the germline V gene are SEHNR and FQNEAQ (reference sequence). The V end lost 5 bases, the J end lost 10 bases, and 9 bases lay between the germline ends. General observations from the study: Recipient CMV seropositivity and CMV reactivation strongly tracked TRB clonality. Later blood repertoires were often dominated by clones from the donor CD8+ memory compartment.

The clonotype originates from a woman in her fifties or sixties in good health, CMV-negative, and a related stem cell transplant donor. The chain uses TRBV7-9 and TRBJ2-1; perhaps TRBD2 as D (5 bases). The sequenced sample was PBMCs. CDR3 bases: TGTGCCAGCAGCCTGCCGGGGGAGCAGTTCTTC. This encodes CASSLPGEQFF.